The next 3 T cell receptor beta chains were all read from a single sample in a study of response to subunit inactivated influenza vaccine listed by TCRdb under 2018. Receptor libraries were prepared by RT-PCR. For sequencing, an Illumina HiSeq 2500 was employed. TCRdb applied fastp at Q25 and MiXCR to the public reads, then kept only in-frame beta chains. Each record represents a unique CDR3 protein, reported with the most common genes and DNA among its rows. Across this sample there are roughly 700,000 distinct CDR3 sequences, with 14% seen only once. The ten largest clonotypes hold 6.5% to 8.5% of the sample. Sequences were derived from PBMCs from blood, sampled roughly 15 days before vaccination. Every receptor here comes from a man aged 50-60 years who received an inactivated influenza vaccine. Donor details come from another sample of the same person, matched by shared clones.

This clonotype has more than one count but fewer than ten. DNA for the CDR3: TGCGCCAGCAGCTTGCGGCCGACAGGGGGCGAGCAGTACTTC. Translating gives CASSLRPTGGEQYF. This sequence joins TRBV5-1 and TRBJ2-7, with 9 bases aligning to TRBD1. The CDR3 is 14 residues long. The V segment lost 1 base and the J segment 6 bases; nucleotides outside the gene matches: 5. Germline values: CDR1 SGHRS, CDR2 YFSETQ.

This clonotype showed up many times. The chain combines TRBV12-3 or TRBV12-4 with TRBJ1-1; 7 nucleotides align to TRBD1. Trimming took 6 bases from V and 2 from J; bases not matched to a gene: 6. The CDR3 has 14 amino acids. CDR3 region: CASRMGGGNTEAFF. The CDR3 DNA sequence: TGTGCCAGCAGAATGGGAGGGGGCAACACTGAAGCTTTCTTT.

This clonotype showed up many times. The chain uses TRBV9 and TRBJ1-4; TRBD1 is a possible D gene (5 bases). The V gene's germline CDR1 is SGDLS and CDR2 YYNGEE. The V end was cut by 0 bases, the J end by 7 bases, with 13 bases between. This CDR3 spans 15 amino acids. CDR3 bases: TGTGCCAGCAGCGTAGCTCCAGGGAGTGGTGAAAAACTGTTTTTT. This translates into CASSVAPGSGEKLFF.